This is a list of T cell receptor beta chains from one sample in a study of blood T cell repertoires in COVID-19. Method: immunoSEQ multiplex PCR; TCRdb's copy keeps in-frame clones and lacks some. The sample has about 95,000 clones; approximately 80% are singletons. The specimen sequenced was peripheral blood. Receptors were obtained from a man older than 75 with COVID-19, enrolled during active disease. Both conserved end residues are part of each CDR3.

TRBV7-9	CASRLDLFGEQYF
TRBV12-3/TRBV12-4	CASSPREGREQYF
TRBV29-1	CSAATGTSGNEQFF
TRBV5-4	CASSWDIMNTEAFF
TRBV20-1	CSASTGVGFF
TRBV7-9	CASSGQGAGELFF
TRBV7-9	CASSPRLAAAYNEQFF
TRBV6-6	CASSSTRGGSYGYTF
TRBV5-6	CASWQGPANTGELFF
TRBV2	CASSESRWGQGGELFF
TRBV11-2	CASSPLAGVGEQFF
TRBV19	CASSIGGAWDEQYF
TRBV19	CATSSGSSYNSPLHF
TRBV29-1	CSVKPGQGSTYEQYF
TRBV9	CASGSGDRTNEKLFF
TRBV7-8	CASSTLYRVEQYF
TRBV21-1	CASSKTAGLVSGANVLTF
TRBV10-3	CAISESSVTGELFF
TRBV7-3	CASSLTGGAEYGYTF
TRBV19	CASSILSSGTYEQYF
TRBV16	CASSQFMNRDYGYTF
TRBV7-9	CASSSDRTTNEKLFF
TRBV11-3	CASSPGGGGHYEQYF
TRBV12-5	CASGLSGGVGIETQYF
TRBV2	CASGARLPSEKQFF
TRBV7-2	CASSFTLAGGPRETQYF
TRBV28	CASRDSGQGAGANVLTF
TRBV4-2	CASSPEAGPDNEQFF
TRBV13	CASSADRMGEQYF
TRBV10-3	CAISVSRDNYEQYF